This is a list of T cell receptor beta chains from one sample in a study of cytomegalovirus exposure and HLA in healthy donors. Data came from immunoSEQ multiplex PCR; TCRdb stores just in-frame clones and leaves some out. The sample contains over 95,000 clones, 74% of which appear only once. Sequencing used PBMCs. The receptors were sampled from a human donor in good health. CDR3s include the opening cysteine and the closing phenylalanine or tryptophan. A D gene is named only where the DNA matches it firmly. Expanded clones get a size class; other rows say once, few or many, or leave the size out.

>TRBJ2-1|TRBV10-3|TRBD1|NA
TGTGCCATCAGTAGTACAGGGGGCTCCTACAATGAGCAGTTCTTC
CAISSTGGSYNEQFF
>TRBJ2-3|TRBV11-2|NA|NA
TGTGCCAGCAGCTTCTCAGACACTAGAGATACGCAGTATTTT
CASSFSDTRDTQYF
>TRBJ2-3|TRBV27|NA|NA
TGTGCCAGCAGTTTATCGGGGGAGCGGGCGCAGTATTTT
CASSLSGERAQYF
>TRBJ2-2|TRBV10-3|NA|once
TGTGCCATCAGTGAGTCGCGGGCGAACACCGGGGAGCTGTTTTTT
CAISESRANTGELFF
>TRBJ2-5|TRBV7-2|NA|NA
TGTGCCAGCAGCTTACAGTCTAGTCAAGAGACCCAGTACTTC
CASSLQSSQETQYF
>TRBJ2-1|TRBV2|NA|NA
TGTGCCAGCAGAGCGAACAATGGACAGTTTACTGGTGAGCAGTTCTTC
CASRANNGQFTGEQFF
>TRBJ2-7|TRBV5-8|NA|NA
TGTGCCAGCAGTTCGACAGGGGCGACTAGCCATTACTTC
CASSSTGATSHYF
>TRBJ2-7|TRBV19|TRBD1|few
TGTGCCAGTAGTATCTCCGGGACAGGTTACTCCTACGAGCAGTACTTC
CASSISGTGYSYEQYF
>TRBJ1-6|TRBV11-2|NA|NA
TGTGCCAGCAGCTTAATGGCAGGGAATTCACCCCTCCACTTT
CASSLMAGNSPLHF
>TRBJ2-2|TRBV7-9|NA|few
TGTGCCAGCAGCGAAGCGAATTATAAGCTGTTTTTT
CASSEANYKLFF
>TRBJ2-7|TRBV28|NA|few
TGTGCCAGCAGTTTATTGGGGGCGCTTTACGAGCAGTACTTC
CASSLLGALYEQYF
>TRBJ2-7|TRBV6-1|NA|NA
TGTGCCAGCAGTAATAATCGGGGTGCCGGCGAGCAGTACTTC
CASSNNRGAGEQYF
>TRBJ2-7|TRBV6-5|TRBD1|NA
TGTGCCAGCAGCTTTCCCGGGACAGGGAGCGAGCAGTACTTC
CASSFPGTGSEQYF
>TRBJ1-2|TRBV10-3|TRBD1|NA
TGTGCCATCAGTGACTTGGGGACAGGGGAAAACTATGGCTACACCTTC
CAISDLGTGENYGYTF
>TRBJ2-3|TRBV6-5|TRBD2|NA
TGTGCCAGCAGAAGGACTAGCGGGCTTGATACGCAGTATTTT
CASRRTSGLDTQYF
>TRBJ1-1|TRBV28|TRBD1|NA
TGTGCCAGCACGGACCCCAGGGGGCGGGTGAACACTGAAGCTTTCTTT
CASTDPRGRVNTEAFF
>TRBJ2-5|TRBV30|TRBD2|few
TGTGCCTGGAGCGGGACTAGCGGGAGGAGGGGAGAGACCCAGTACTTC
CAWSGTSGRRGETQYF
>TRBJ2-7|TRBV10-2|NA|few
TGCGCCACTCTAAAAGGGGGGGCCGAGCAGTACTTC
CATLKGGAEQYF
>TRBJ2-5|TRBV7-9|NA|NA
TGTGCCAGCAGCTTAGCGCGAAGGGAGCTGCACTTC
CASSLARRELHF
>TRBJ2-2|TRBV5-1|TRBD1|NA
TGCGCCAGCAGACGCTATGGGACAGACACCGGGGAGCTGTTTTTT
CASRRYGTDTGELFF
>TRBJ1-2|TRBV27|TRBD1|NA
TGTGCCAGCAGTTTCCGCCTTGGGGGACAGGTAACCTATGGCTACACCTTC
CASSFRLGGQVTYGYTF
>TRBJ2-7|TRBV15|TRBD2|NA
TGTGCCACCAGCAGAGATCCAAGCGGGGAAAAGTACTTC
CATSRDPSGEKYF
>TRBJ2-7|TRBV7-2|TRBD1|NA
TGTGCCAGCAGCTTCGGGACAGGAACCTACGAGCAGTACTTC
CASSFGTGTYEQYF
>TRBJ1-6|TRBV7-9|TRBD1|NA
TGTGCCAGCAGCTTCGGGACAGCTAATTCACCCCTCCACTTT
CASSFGTANSPLHF
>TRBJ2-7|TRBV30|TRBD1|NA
TGTGCCTGGAGTGTTTGGCCGGGCAGGGGGCGTAACTACGAGCAGTACTTC
CAWSVWPGRGRNYEQYF
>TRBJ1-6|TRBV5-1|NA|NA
TGCGCCAGCAGCCCCCGTGGGGGGAATTCACCCCTCCACTTT
CASSPRGGNSPLHF
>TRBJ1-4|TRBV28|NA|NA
TGTGCCAGCAGTTACAGGGAAGCTAATGAAAAACTGTTTTTT
CASSYREANEKLFF
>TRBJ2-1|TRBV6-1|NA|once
TGTGCCAGCAGTCCCCGGGAGCCGAATGAGCAGTTCTTC
CASSPREPNEQFF
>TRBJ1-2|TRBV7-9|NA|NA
TGTGCCAGCAGCTTAGCGGCAGGGAATGGCTACACCTTC
CASSLAAGNGYTF
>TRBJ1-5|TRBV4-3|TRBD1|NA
TGCGCCAGCAGCCAAGATAGGACAGGGGGAAGGCCCCAGCATTTT
CASSQDRTGGRPQHF
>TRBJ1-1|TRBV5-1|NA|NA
TGCGCCAGCAGCTTGGGAGGGGACATGAACACTGAAGCTTTCTTT
CASSLGGDMNTEAFF
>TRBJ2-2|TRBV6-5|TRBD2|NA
TGTGCCAGCAGTCCTAGCGGGAGGAGTACCGGGGAGCTGTTTTTT
CASSPSGRSTGELFF
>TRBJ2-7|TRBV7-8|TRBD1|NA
TGTGCCAGCACCAAACAGGGGTACCACGAGCAGTACTTC
CASTKQGYHEQYF
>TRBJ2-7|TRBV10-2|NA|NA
TGCGCCAGCAGTGAGGTAGGGGCTAGGCTCTACGAGCAGTACTTC
CASSEVGARLYEQYF
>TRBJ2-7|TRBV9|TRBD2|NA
TGTGCCAGCAGCGTAGGCCCCAGCGGGGGTGACGAGCAGTACTTC
CASSVGPSGGDEQYF
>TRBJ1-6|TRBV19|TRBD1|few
TGTGCCAGTAGTCATGTGTCGACAGGGATTGGTTCACCCCTCCACTTT
CASSHVSTGIGSPLHF
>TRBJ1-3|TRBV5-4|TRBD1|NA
TGTGCCAGCAGCCCACGGGACAGCTCTGGAAACACCATATATTTT
CASSPRDSSGNTIYF
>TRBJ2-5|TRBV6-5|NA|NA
TGTGCCAGCCAATTTGGGCAGATGGAGACCCAGTACTTC
CASQFGQMETQYF
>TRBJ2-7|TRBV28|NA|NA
TGTGCCAGCAGTAGGGCCGAGGGCGGCTCCTACGAGCAGTACTTC
CASSRAEGGSYEQYF
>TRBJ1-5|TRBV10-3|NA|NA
TGTGCCATCAGTGAGTCGGGTCGGAGGGCTCAGCCCCAGCATTTT
CAISESGRRAQPQHF
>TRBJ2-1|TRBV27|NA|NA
TGTGCCAGCAGTTCGCGGATGCGGAACAATGAGCAGTTCTTC
CASSSRMRNNEQFF
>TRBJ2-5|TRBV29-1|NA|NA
TGCAGCGCTACTTTGGGGGGAAGGGGGACCCAGTACTTC
CSATLGGRGTQYF
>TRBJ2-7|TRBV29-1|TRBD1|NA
TGCAGCGCAATTGACAGGGTAGGGACCAGCCACGAGCAGTACTTC
CSAIDRVGTSHEQYF
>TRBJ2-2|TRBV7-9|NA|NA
TGTGCCAGCCCCCTTCGGGAGAGGAGCGGGGAGCTGTTTTTT
CASPLRERSGELFF
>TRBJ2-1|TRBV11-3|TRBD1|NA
TGTGCCAGCAGCCTGGACAGGGGCCAGAGCTCCTACAATGAGCAGTTCTTC
CASSLDRGQSSYNEQFF
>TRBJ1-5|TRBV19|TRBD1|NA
TGTGCCAGTAGTGAGGCCCGGGGACAGAGGAATCAGCCCCAGCATTTT
CASSEARGQRNQPQHF
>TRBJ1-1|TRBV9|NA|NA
TGTGCCAGCAGCCCTCCCGGTCGCGGAGGAGCTGAAGCTTTCTTT
CASSPPGRGGAEAFF
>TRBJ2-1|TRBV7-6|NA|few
TGTGCCAGCAGCCGTCCAAGGGGGGGCGGGACCTACAATGAGCAGTTCTTC
CASSRPRGGGTYNEQFF